This T cell receptor (beta chain) was sequenced during a study of blood T cells in healthy people across ages. This CDR3 has 14 residues. Germline V gene lookup returns CDR1 SGDLS and CDR2 YYNGEE. Trimming shortened V by 3 bases and J by 11 bases, and 15 bases separated the two germline ends. Combining a sample-barcoded 5' primer with a J-beta primer mix, a second PCR ran for roughly 6 to 12 cycles. TCRdb reprocessed the 5' RACE reads with MiXCR, giving one entry per CDR3 protein. Here the sample spans around 1,000,000 distinct CDR3 sequences, around 25% being singletons. These data also featured in a second study, about T cells of mothers and their children. That paper notes: Overlap ran slightly, non-significantly higher for related than unrelated mother-child pairs.

V and J are TRBV9 and TRBJ1-6; D possibly corresponds to TRBD1 (5 bases). The sequenced material came from blood. The clonotype originates from a girl aged 2-9 years in good health. The CDR3 spells CASSAGQGEAPLHF. The CDR3 region has the DNA TGTGCCAGCAGCGCGGGGCAGGGTGAGGCACCCCTCCACTTT.